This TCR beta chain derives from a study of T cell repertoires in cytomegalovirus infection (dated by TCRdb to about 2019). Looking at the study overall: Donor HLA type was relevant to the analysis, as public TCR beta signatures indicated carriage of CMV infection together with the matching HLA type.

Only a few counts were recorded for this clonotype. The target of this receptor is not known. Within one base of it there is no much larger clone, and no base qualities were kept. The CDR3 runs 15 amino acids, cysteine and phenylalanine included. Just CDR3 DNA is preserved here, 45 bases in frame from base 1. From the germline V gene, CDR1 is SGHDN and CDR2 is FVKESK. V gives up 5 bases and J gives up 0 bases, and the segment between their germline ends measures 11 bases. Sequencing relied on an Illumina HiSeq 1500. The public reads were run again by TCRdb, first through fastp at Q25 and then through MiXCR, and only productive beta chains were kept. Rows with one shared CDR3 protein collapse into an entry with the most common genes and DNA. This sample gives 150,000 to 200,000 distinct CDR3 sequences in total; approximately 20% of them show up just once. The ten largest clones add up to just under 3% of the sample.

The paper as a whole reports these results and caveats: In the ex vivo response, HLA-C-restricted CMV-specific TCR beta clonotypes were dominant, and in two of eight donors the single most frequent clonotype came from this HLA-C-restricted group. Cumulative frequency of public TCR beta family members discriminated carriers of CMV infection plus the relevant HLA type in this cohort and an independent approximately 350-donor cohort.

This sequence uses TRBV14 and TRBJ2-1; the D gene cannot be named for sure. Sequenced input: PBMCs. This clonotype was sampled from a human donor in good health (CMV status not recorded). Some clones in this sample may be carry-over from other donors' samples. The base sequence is TGTGCCAGCAGCTCCGCTATAAGCTCCTACAATGAGCAGTTCTTC. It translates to CASSSAISSYNEQFF.